Listed below are T cell receptor beta chains from one sample, sequenced in a study of blood T cells in healthy people across ages. One entry per CDR3 protein, called by TCRdb with MiXCR from the 5' RACE reads. Seen here are 540,000 or so distinct CDR3 sequences, about 25% observed once, and the top ten hold approximately 8.7%. The data also belong to a second study, concerning T cells of mothers and their children.

Input material: blood. The receptor source for this set is a boy aged 5-17 years in good health. Each CDR3 is given with its conserved first and last residue. D genes are given only for firm matches. Size is stated for part of the rows, as once, few or many counts, or as a class when the clone is expanded.

J | V | size | D | DNA | CDR3
TRBJ2-1 | TRBV27 | NA | NA | TGTGCCAGCAGTTACGGCCCGCTCAATGAGCAGTTCTTC | CASSYGPLNEQFF
TRBJ1-2 | TRBV27 | few | NA | TGTGCCAGCAGCCTCGCGGCCCGGGGATTCTATGGCTACACCTTC | CASSLAARGFYGYTF
TRBJ1-4 | TRBV5-5 | few | NA | TGTGCCAGCAGCTTTGTCGGGACACGAACCCTCGGTGTTAATGAAAAACTGTTTTTT | CASSFVGTRTLGVNEKLFF
TRBJ2-7 | TRBV4-3 | few | NA | TGCGCCAGCAGCCAAAATGACGGAATGAACGAGCAGTACTTC | CASSQNDGMNEQYF
TRBJ2-7 | TRBV7-9 | NA | NA | TGTGCCAGCAGCTTAGTAATGTCCGAGCAGTACTTC | CASSLVMSEQYF
TRBJ1-2 | TRBV10-3 | few | NA | TGTGCCATCAGCATTGGACAGTTTTATGGCTACACCTTC | CAISIGQFYGYTF
TRBJ2-5 | TRBV12-3/TRBV12-4 | NA | NA | TGTGCCAGCAGAACAAACCAACAGGGCCCAGAGACCCAGTACTTC | CASRTNQQGPETQYF
TRBJ1-1 | TRBV20-1 | NA | TRBD1 | TGCAGTGCCCACGACAGGGTACGTAACACTGAAGCTTTCTTT | CSAHDRVRNTEAFF
TRBJ1-2 | TRBV6-6 | few | TRBD1 | TGTGCCAGCACCGGCACAGGGGAGGTCTATGGCTACACCTTC | CASTGTGEVYGYTF
TRBJ2-5 | TRBV29-1 | many | NA | TGCAGCGCATGGCAAGAGACCCAGTACTTC | CSAWQETQYF
TRBJ1-4 | TRBV18 | NA | NA | TGTGCCAGCTCACCCCCCCTTGGGACTGAAAAACTGTTTTTT | CASSPPLGTEKLFF
TRBJ2-4 | TRBV4-2 | once | TRBD1 | TGTGCCAGCAGCCAAGAACCGGGACAGGGAAACATTCAGTACTTC | CASSQEPGQGNIQYF
TRBJ2-1 | TRBV7-9 | NA | NA | TGTGCCAGCAGCCCACCCCACTACAATGAGCAGTTCTTC | CASSPPHYNEQFF
TRBJ1-6 | TRBV9 | few | TRBD1 | TGTGCCAGCAGCGCTCCGGGACAGAGCTCCTATAATTCACCCCTCCACTTT | CASSAPGQSSYNSPLHF
TRBJ2-1 | TRBV29-1 | NA | NA | TGCAGCGTTGAAGATAGGGGGGAGCAGTTCTTC | CSVEDRGEQFF
TRBJ2-7 | TRBV14 | NA | NA | TGTGCCAGCAGCCAAGACACCGGAACGCCTTCCGAGCAGTACTTC | CASSQDTGTPSEQYF
TRBJ2-7 | TRBV27 | many | NA | TGTGCCAGCAGCCGAGGGGGGGTCGGCTACGAGCAGTACTTC | CASSRGGVGYEQYF
TRBJ2-1 | TRBV10-2 | NA | NA | TGCGCCACCGGGATGGGGGTTTCCTACAATGAGCAGTTCTTC | CATGMGVSYNEQFF
TRBJ1-2 | TRBV28 | NA | NA | TGTGCCAGCTTAAAAATCACAAGGATTTATGGCTACACCTTC | CASLKITRIYGYTF
TRBJ1-4 | TRBV7-2 | NA | NA | TGTGCCAGCAGCTTAGTGGGGCAGGTAGTTAGTGAAAAACTGTTTTTT | CASSLVGQVVSEKLFF
TRBJ1-2 | TRBV6-2/TRBV6-3 | NA | NA | TGTGCCAGCAGTTCGTCCGGACGGCCTAACTATGGCTACACCTTC | CASSSSGRPNYGYTF
TRBJ1-4 | TRBV7-2 | NA | NA | TGTGCCAGCAGCTTAGGTTTCGAGGCAACTAATGAAAAACTGTTTTTT | CASSLGFEATNEKLFF
TRBJ2-2 | TRBV24-1 | NA | NA | TGTGCCACCAGTGTTGAAACCGGGGAGCTGTCTTTT | CATSVETGELSF
TRBJ1-2 | TRBV12-3/TRBV12-4 | few | NA | TGTGCCAGCAGTCTCGCAGGGAATAACTATGGCTACACCTTC | CASSLAGNNYGYTF
TRBJ1-1 | TRBV29-1 | NA | TRBD1 | TGTAGCTCCCAGACAGGGCGGGATACTGAAGCTTTCTTT | CSSQTGRDTEAFF
TRBJ2-7 | TRBV21-1 | few | NA | TGTGCCAGCAGCAAAGACCCCGGGCGCTACGAGCAGTACTTC | CASSKDPGRYEQYF
TRBJ2-2 | TRBV20-1 | NA | NA | TGCAGTGCTAGGGATCTAGGGATCGGGGAGCTGTTTTTT | CSARDLGIGELFF
TRBJ1-4 | TRBV28 | many | TRBD1 | TGTGCCAGCAGTTACAGGGGGCCTAATGAAAAACTGTTTTTT | CASSYRGPNEKLFF
TRBJ2-1 | TRBV6-2/TRBV6-3 | once | TRBD1 | TGTGCCAGCAGTTACTTTGGGACAGACAATGAGCAGTTCTTC | CASSYFGTDNEQFF
TRBJ1-4 | TRBV10-2 | few | NA | TGCGCCAGCAGGCCCCATGGGGGCGGGGGTGAAAAACTGTTTTTT | CASRPHGGGGEKLFF
TRBJ1-1 | TRBV3-1 | NA | NA | TGTGCCAGCAGCCAAGGGAGGGGGTTTAAGGGCAACACTGAAGCTTTCTTT | CASSQGRGFKGNTEAFF
TRBJ1-2 | TRBV7-2 | NA | TRBD1 | TGTGCCAGCAGCTTAGTATTTGGGGGACAGGCTAACTATGGCTACACCTTC | CASSLVFGGQANYGYTF
TRBJ2-5 | TRBV28 | NA | TRBD2 | TGTGCCAGCAGAGATCTCCGGGAGGGCCGGCAGACCCAGTACTTC | CASRDLREGRQTQYF
TRBJ1-5 | TRBV6-5 | few | NA | TGTGCCAGCGGAGGACAGCTTAATCAGCCCCAGCATTTT | CASGGQLNQPQHF
TRBJ2-1 | TRBV11-2 | NA | NA | TGTGCCAGCAGCTTAACGGGACCCGTCGCGGGGCAGTTCTTC | CASSLTGPVAGQFF
TRBJ2-1 | TRBV29-1 | few | NA | TGCGGCGTTGATTTCCCCAGCGTCGAGCAGTTCTTC | CGVDFPSVEQFF
TRBJ1-3 | TRBV24-1 | NA | TRBD1 | TGTGCCACCAGCCGGGGACAGGGAGACACCATATATTTT | CATSRGQGDTIYF
TRBJ2-3 | TRBV6-1 | few | TRBD2 | TGTGCCAGCAGTGATAACAGCGGGGGAGCAGATACGCAGTATTTT | CASSDNSGGADTQYF
TRBJ2-1 | TRBV7-2 | NA | TRBD2 | TGTGCCAGCAGCTTAGAGTGGGCTAGCGGGAGAAACAATGAGCAGTTCTTC | CASSLEWASGRNNEQFF
TRBJ2-1 | TRBV4-3 | NA | TRBD2 | TGCGCCAGCAGCCAAGATCCCCTAGCGGGGGGGCAGGATGAGCAGTTCTTC | CASSQDPLAGGQDEQFF
TRBJ2-5 | TRBV29-1 | many | NA | TGCAGCGTTGAGGGCGTTGCTGGGGAGACCCAGTACTTC | CSVEGVAGETQYF